This is a list of T cell receptor beta chains from one sample in a study of blood T cell repertoires in COVID-19. The assay was immunoSEQ multiplex PCR, and TCRdb's table has in-frame clones only and misses some. The table shows 300,000 to 350,000 clones, with 88% occurring only once. Sequences were obtained from peripheral blood. Receptors originate from a woman aged 30 to 39 with COVID-19, enrolled during active disease. Each CDR3 is given with its conserved first and last residue. Fields, in order: V gene, CDR3 protein.

v_gene: TRBV11-2; CDR3aa: CASSPVRGRRGTEAFF
v_gene: TRBV5-1; CDR3aa: CASSVGTSPTTDTQYF
v_gene: TRBV27; CDR3aa: CASSFRVFEKLFF
v_gene: TRBV2; CDR3aa: CASSGQAYQPQHF
v_gene: TRBV4-1; CDR3aa: CASSLRSQGFQPQHF
v_gene: TRBV7-2; CDR3aa: CASSAVMGAGPSGNTIYF
v_gene: TRBV3-1/TRBV3-2; CDR3aa: CASSPPPLYPDRGFQETQYF
v_gene: TRBV19; CDR3aa: CASTGGYGYTF
v_gene: TRBV13; CDR3aa: CASRLRDRGQETQYF
v_gene: TRBV7-8; CDR3aa: CASSARRTSGGMKNHTDTQYF
v_gene: TRBV30; CDR3aa: CAWSPTPGGYTF
v_gene: TRBV7-2; CDR3aa: CASSSPVYRDTVSNEKLFF
v_gene: TRBV18; CDR3aa: CASSQQGLGQPQHF
v_gene: TRBV7-3; CDR3aa: CASSLGTSTDTQYF
v_gene: TRBV13; CDR3aa: CASSLSTRDRGFGELFF
v_gene: TRBV3-1/TRBV3-2; CDR3aa: CASSQDFMAAGGDQETQYF
v_gene: TRBV19; CDR3aa: CASSSQDRNTYGYTF
v_gene: TRBV11-2; CDR3aa: CASSLTGVADTQYF
v_gene: TRBV5-5; CDR3aa: CASSLGWMAGDYGYTF
v_gene: TRBV5-4; CDR3aa: CASSLGGGRNQPQHF
v_gene: TRBV5-1; CDR3aa: CASSLLGGPYNEQFF
v_gene: TRBV7-2; CDR3aa: CASSSKRQGAIDTQYF
v_gene: TRBV19; CDR3aa: CASNDMWTGNTEAFF
v_gene: TRBV6-6; CDR3aa: CASNLDSLNTEAFF